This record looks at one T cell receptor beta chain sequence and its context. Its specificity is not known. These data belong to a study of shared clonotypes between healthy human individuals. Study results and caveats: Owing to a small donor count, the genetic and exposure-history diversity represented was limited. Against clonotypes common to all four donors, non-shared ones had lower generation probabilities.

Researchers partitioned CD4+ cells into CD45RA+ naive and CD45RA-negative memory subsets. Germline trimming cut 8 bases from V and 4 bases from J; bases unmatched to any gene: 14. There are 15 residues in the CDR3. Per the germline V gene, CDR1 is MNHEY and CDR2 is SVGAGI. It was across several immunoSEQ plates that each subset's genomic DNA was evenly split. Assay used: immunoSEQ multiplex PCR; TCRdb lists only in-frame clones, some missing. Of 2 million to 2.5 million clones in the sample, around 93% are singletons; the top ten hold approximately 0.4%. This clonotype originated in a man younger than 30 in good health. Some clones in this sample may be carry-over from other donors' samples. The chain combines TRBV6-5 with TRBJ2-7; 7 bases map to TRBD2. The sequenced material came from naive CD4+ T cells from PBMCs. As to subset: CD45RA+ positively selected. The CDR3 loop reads CASRKVGGRGYEQYF. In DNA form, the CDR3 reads TGTGCCAGCCGAAAGGTGGGCGGGAGAGGATACGAGCAGTACTTC.